The 23 T cell receptor beta chains listed next were all sequenced from one sample in a study of T cells after yellow fever vaccination. TCRdb reprocessed the 5' RACE reads via MiXCR and lists one record per CDR3 protein. In the table there are 450,000 to 550,000 distinct CDR3 sequences, just over 20% of which are singletons. The sample was PBMCs, taken 21 days after the first yellow fever vaccination. These receptors all come from a man younger than 30 who received the YFV17D yellow fever vaccine.

This chain links TRBV12-3 or TRBV12-4 with TRBJ1-2, with D unresolved. This CDR3 contains 17 residues. Trimming took off 2 bases at V and 2 bases at J, with 18 bases between the two ends. The CDR3 sequence is CASSLRPNPISNYGYTF. CDR3 sequence (DNA): TGTGCCAGCAGTTTACGGCCGAATCCGATATCGAACTATGGCTACACCTTC.

This clonotype has at least ten counts. The chain carries TRBV3-1 and TRBJ1-1; 7 bases are shared with TRBD1. The CDR3 totals 12 residues. Germline V gene lookup returns CDR1 LGHDT and CDR2 YNNKEL (reference sequence). With 3 bases clipped from V and 11 bases from J, the junction kept 6 bases outside the gene matches. The CDR3 bases are TGTGCCAGCAGCCAGGCTAGGACAGGCGCTTTCTTT. Protein sequence: CASSQARTGAFF.

In this sample, this clonotype turned up many times. The chain uses TRBV29-1 and TRBJ2-7; no definite D call. V dropped 5 bases and J dropped 7 bases, with 12 bases sitting between them. CDR3 length: 11 amino acids. Germline values: CDR1 SQVTM, CDR2 ANQGSEA. As DNA, the CDR3 is TGCAGCGTTTCGAATGTGGGGGAGCAGTACGTC. As protein: CSVSNVGEQYV.

The V call is TRBV27, the J call TRBJ2-1; D gene uncertain. Germline V gene data show CDR1 as MNHEY and CDR2 as SMNVEV (reference sequence). Trimming cost V 7 bases and J 0 bases, with 10 bases left between them. The CDR3 runs to 14 residues. Here the CDR3 reads CASNDRSSYNEQFF. Here the CDR3 DNA reads TGTGCCAGCAACGACCGTAGCTCCTACAATGAGCAGTTCTTC.

In this sample, this clonotype turned up many times. The rearrangement uses TRBV5-1 and TRBJ2-1; 8 positions match TRBD2. CDR1 SGHRS and CDR2 YFSETQ come from the germline V gene. The CDR3 is 15 amino acids. Trimming cost V 3 bases and J 8 bases; bases outside gene matches: 10. The CDR3 DNA follows: TGCGCCAGCAGCTCTGGGGCGGGGGGTCACGATGAGCAGTTCTTC. Translation gives CASSSGAGGHDEQFF.

The CDR3 reads CASRVGRNEKLFF. The CDR3 DNA is TGTGCCAGCAGAGTGGGACGGAATGAAAAACTGTTTTTT. The V call is TRBV12-3 or TRBV12-4, the J call TRBJ1-4; maybe TRBD1 (5 bases). The CDR3 sequence is 13 residues long. Between the trimmed V and J ends, which lost 6 bases and 5 bases, there was a span of 10 bases.

The rearrangement uses TRBV4-3 and TRBJ2-7; D gene ambiguous. The ends were cut back, 1 base at V and 6 bases at J, with 19 bases in the middle. Germline CDR1 is LGHNA and CDR2 is YSLEER. CDR3 length: 16 amino acids. This CDR3 is CASSQGFGHHGSEQYF. The CDR3 DNA reads as TGCGCCAGCAGCCAAGGTTTCGGGCACCACGGATCCGAGCAGTACTTC.

The chain couples TRBV28 to TRBJ2-7, with unresolved D. This CDR3 is 14 amino acids long. V shed 5 bases and J shed 2 bases, with 13 bases lying between them. The germline CDR1 and CDR2 sequences are MDHEN and SYDVKM. The CDR3 region is CASSPAPYAYEQYV. In DNA, the CDR3 is TGTGCCAGCAGTCCCGCCCCATACGCCTACGAGCAGTACGTC.

The chain joins TRBV20-1 to TRBJ2-4, with D hard to call. CDR1 DFQATT and CDR2 SNEGSKA come from the germline V gene (reference sequence). This CDR3 has 13 amino acids. V was shortened by 0 bases and J by 4 bases, with 7 bases between the two germline ends. CDR3 protein: CSARDLPKNIQYF. DNA for the CDR3: TGCAGTGCTAGAGATCTGCCTAAAAACATTCAGTACTTC.

The chain has TRBV20-1 and TRBJ2-7; TRBD2 agrees at 9 bases. CDR1 is DFQATT, CDR2 SNEGSKA, per germline (reference sequence). The ends lost 5 bases at V and 0 bases at J; junction bases unmatched: 8. The CDR3 covers 15 residues. The CDR3 sequence is CSAGNSGGSSYEQYF. DNA for the CDR3: TGCAGTGCTGGGAATAGCGGGGGAAGCTCCTACGAGCAGTACTTC.

The chain uses TRBV15 and TRBJ2-2; perhaps D is TRBD1 or TRBD2 (6 bases each). Trimming cost V 6 bases and J 0 bases, with 20 bases left between them. Germline CDR1 is LNHNV and CDR2 is YYDKDF (reference sequence). The CDR3 contains 18 residues. Here the CDR3 reads CATSSRQGRTTNTGELFF. CDR3 sequence (DNA): TGTGCCACCAGTAGTCGGCAGGGGCGGACTACGAACACCGGGGAGCTGTTTTTT. Filled out from reference TRBV15 and TRBJ2-2, the complete variable domain reads DAMVIQNPRYQVTQFGKPVTLSCSQTLNHNVMYWYQQKSSQAPKLLFHYYDKDFNNEADTPDNFQSRRPNTSFCFLDIRSPGLGDTAMYLCATSSRQGRTTNTGELFFGEGSRLTVL.

This chain joins TRBV21-1 and TRBJ2-5; the table's D call, TRBD1, has no DNA check behind it. TRBV21-1 counts as a pseudogene. This CDR3 region has 14 residues. As DNA, the CDR3 is TGTGCCAGCAGCACACCGGGACAGAAAGAGACCCAGTACTTC. Amino acids: CASSTPGQKETQYF.

A few counts support this clonotype. This chain links TRBV3-1 with TRBJ1-6, with 12 bases matching TRBD1. Germline values: CDR1 LGHDT, CDR2 YNNKEL (reference sequence). This CDR3 comprises 16 residues. The junction had 2 bases not matched to a gene; V was cut back by 1 base and J by 7 bases. CDR3 coding DNA: TGTGCCAGCAGCCAAGCCGGGACAGGGGGCAATTCACCCCTCCACTTT. Translating gives CASSQAGTGGNSPLHF.

This sequence joins TRBV20-1 and TRBJ1-1; the D gene is possibly TRBD1 (6 bases). Trimming took 6 bases from V and 0 from J, leaving 14 bases between them. The CDR3 is 14 residues long. Germline V lookup: CDR1 DFQATT, CDR2 SNEGSKA (reference sequence). Written as DNA, the CDR3 is TGCAGTGCCCTCCCGGGACAACTGAACACTGAAGCTTTCTTT. Amino acid sequence: CSALPGQLNTEAFF.

This clonotype was detected only a few times. The chain combines TRBV6-5 with TRBJ1-2, with TRBD1 as a possible D gene (5 bases). This CDR3 contains 17 residues. Deletions cut 0 bases from V and 3 bases from J, with 17 bases between. Per the germline V gene, CDR1 is MNHEY and CDR2 is SVGAGI. DNA for the CDR3: TGTGCCAGCAGTTACTCCCTAACAAGGGGCGCTCACTATGGCTACACCTTC. It codes for CASSYSLTRGAHYGYTF.

This clonotype has only a few counts. The chain couples TRBV12-3 or TRBV12-4 to TRBJ2-7; weak D call: TRBD1 (6 bases). The CDR3 loop spans 13 amino acids. With 4 bases removed from V and 4 bases from J, the gap between germline ends came to 11 bases. In DNA, the CDR3 is TGTGCCAGCAGTTCCGGTACAGGGTACGAGCAGTACGTC. Translated, it gives CASSSGTGYEQYV.

The V call is TRBV6-2 or TRBV6-3, the J call TRBJ2-5; TRBD2 aligns across 9 bases. Per the germline V gene, CDR1 is MNHEY and CDR2 is SVGEGT. V lost 6 bases to trimming and J lost 3 bases; unmatched junction nucleotides: 5. The CDR3 spans 14 residues. The CDR3 DNA sequence: TGTGCCAGCAGCCGTAGCGGGGGAGAAGAGACCCAGTACTTC. As protein: CASSRSGGEETQYF.

The chain employs TRBV29-1 and TRBJ2-2; possibly TRBD1 for D (5 bases). CDR1 and CDR2 from the germline V gene are SQVTM and ANQGSEA. Trimming pared 4 bases from V and 4 bases from J, leaving 7 bases between. This CDR3 region has 12 residues. The CDR3, as DNA: TGCAGCGTTGGACAGCTCACCGGGGAGCTGTTTTTT. Its protein product is CSVGQLTGELFF.

V gene TRBV6-2 or TRBV6-3 combines with J gene TRBJ2-1, with TRBD2 matching over 8 bases. The CDR3 sequence is 12 residues long. V lost 5 bases and J lost 14; bases outside the gene matches: 8. The germline CDR1 and CDR2 sequences are MNHEY and SVGEGT. CDR3 loop: CASSRLSGAEFF. CDR3 DNA: TGTGCCAGCAGTCGACTTAGCGGGGCTGAGTTCTTC.

This clonotype was counted ten times or more. The chain uses TRBV9 and TRBJ2-5; no definite D call. Trimming stripped 5 bases from V and 5 bases from J, with 4 bases between. This CDR3 is built from 10 residues. Per the germline V gene, CDR1 is SGDLS and CDR2 is YYNGEE. The CDR3 nucleotides are TGTGCCAGCAGTGGGGAGACCCAGTACTTC. Encoded protein: CASSGETQYF.

The chain uses TRBV7-2 and TRBJ2-3, with D possibly being TRBD1 (6 bases). Trimming cost V 6 bases and J 4 bases, with 17 bases left between them. This CDR3 has 15 amino acids. From germline, CDR1 is SGHTA and CDR2 FQGNSA. The CDR3 coding sequence is TGTGCCAGCAGTCGACTCACAGGGCCCCCAGATACGCAGTATTTT. Translating gives CASSRLTGPPDTQYF.

The chain joins TRBV25-1 to TRBJ2-1, with D possibly being TRBD1 (5 bases). From germline, CDR1 is MGHDK and CDR2 SYGVNS. V gave up 6 bases and J gave up 4 bases, with 19 bases separating them. This CDR3 comprises 16 residues. This CDR3 is CASRGIMGPQYNEQFF. The CDR3 region has the DNA TGTGCCAGCAGGGGGATAATGGGGCCGCAATACAATGAGCAGTTCTTC.

The rearrangement links TRBV5-1 to TRBJ2-5; the match to TRBD2 covers 13 bases. Germline CDR1 reads SGHRS; CDR2 reads YFSETQ. V shed 5 bases, J shed 5 bases, and the junction held 9 bases outside the gene matches. The CDR3 length is 16 residues. The CDR3 region is CASRSGTSGEGETQYF. Here the CDR3 DNA reads TGCGCCAGCAGGTCCGGGACTAGCGGGGAGGGGGAGACCCAGTACTTC.